Here is one T cell receptor beta chain with its context. The antigen is not known. The data originate from a study of cytomegalovirus exposure and HLA in healthy donors. Study outcomes and limitations: DRB1 had the most TCR associations and HLA-C the fewest, a later analysis found, with rates varying by HLA locus. The study put some 150 TCR beta chains on its list as cytomegalovirus-associated. An analysis that came later showed most CMV-associated TCR beta chains appearing HLA-restricted.

Primers for the PCR totalled 60 Vbeta and 13 Jbeta. Per the original data handling: About 12 million of some 80 million unique TCR beta chains were shared, per a later count. The protocol was immunoSEQ multiplex PCR, while the TCRdb copy is restricted to in-frame clones and leaves out a portion. From that table come the V and J calls and clone size; the DNA was used to work out D and trimming. The table includes 150,000 to 200,000 clones, 82% detected once. There are 12 residues in the CDR3. Germline-derived CDR1 and CDR2 are LNHDA and SQIVND (reference sequence). The ends lost 11 bases at V and 5 bases at J; junction bases unmatched: 6.

The chain joins TRBV19 to TRBJ1-5; TRBD1 aligns across 7 bases. The origin of this receptor is a male donor in good health and CMV-seronegative. Sequenced: PBMCs. The CDR3 region is CARGRGDQPQHF. The CDR3 coding sequence is TGTGCCCGAGGCAGGGGGGATCAGCCCCAGCATTTT.